This T cell receptor (beta chain) was recorded in a study of cytomegalovirus exposure and HLA in healthy donors. PCR was performed using 60 Vbeta and 13 Jbeta primers. The table came from immunoSEQ multiplex PCR; TCRdb's copy has only in-frame clones and leaves some out. This table holds 100,000 to 120,000 clones, roughly 80% found once. The count of this clone is one. Its matching antigen is unknown. In germline, CDR1 is LNHNV, CDR2 YYDKDF (reference sequence). The CDR3 sequence is 16 residues long. V was pared by 0 bases and J by 0 bases, with 11 bases between. General study findings and limits: Presence/absence analyses rested on an assumption that sequencing depth was roughly uniform across donors.

The sample taken for sequencing was PBMCs. The receptor was isolated from a woman aged 40 to 55 in good health and CMV-seropositive. V is TRBV15 and J is TRBJ1-1; no clear D gene. CDR3 in amino acids: CATSREKILMNTEAFF. In DNA, the CDR3 is TGTGCCACCAGCAGAGAGAAGATACTCATGAACACTGAAGCTTTCTTT.